This T cell receptor (beta chain) was sequenced during a study of T cells in Graves' hyperthyroidism and ophthalmopathy. Template material for amplifying TCR beta CDR3 regions consisted of RNA transcripts. Initially, a first-round RT-PCR of the TCR CDR3 employed the HTBI primer set. Using its own MiXCR run on the multiplex PCR reads, TCRdb lists one record per CDR3 protein. The data show 700,000 to 850,000 distinct CDR3 sequences, 30% to 40% seen once. This clonotype was found a few times. CDR1 is SGHTA, CDR2 FQGTGA, per germline. The V end was cut by 5 bases, the J end by 6 bases, with 14 bases between. This CDR3 contains 13 residues. Graves' hyperthyroidism is called stable when ophthalmopathy does not progress within 18 months. The study left out patients who had uncontrolled infection, other autoimmune disease, pregnancy or lactation. The study based diagnoses on clinical symptoms, serum thyroxine and TRAb, thyroid ultrasound and orbital computed tomography.

The clonotype originates from a woman in her 40s with Graves' hyperthyroidism. Sample: blood. J is TRBJ2-7 and V is TRBV7-3; D is unresolved. The CDR3 bases are TGTGCCAGCAGCCCCAGACGAGGATCCGAGCAGTACTTC. Amino acid sequence: CASSPRRGSEQYF.